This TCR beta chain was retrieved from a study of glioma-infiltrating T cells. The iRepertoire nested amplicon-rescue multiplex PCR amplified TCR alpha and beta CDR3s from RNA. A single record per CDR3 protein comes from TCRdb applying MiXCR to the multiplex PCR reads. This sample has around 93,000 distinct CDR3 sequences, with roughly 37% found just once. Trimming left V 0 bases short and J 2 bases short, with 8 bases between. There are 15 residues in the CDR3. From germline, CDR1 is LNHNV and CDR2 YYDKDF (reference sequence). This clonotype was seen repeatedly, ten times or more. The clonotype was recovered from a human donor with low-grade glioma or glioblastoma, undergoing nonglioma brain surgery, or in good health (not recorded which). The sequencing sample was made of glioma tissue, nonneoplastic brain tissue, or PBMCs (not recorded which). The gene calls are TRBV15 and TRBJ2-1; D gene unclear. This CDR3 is CATSRDNGPYNEQFF. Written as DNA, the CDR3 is TGTGCCACCAGCAGAGATAATGGTCCCTACAATGAGCAGTTCTTC.